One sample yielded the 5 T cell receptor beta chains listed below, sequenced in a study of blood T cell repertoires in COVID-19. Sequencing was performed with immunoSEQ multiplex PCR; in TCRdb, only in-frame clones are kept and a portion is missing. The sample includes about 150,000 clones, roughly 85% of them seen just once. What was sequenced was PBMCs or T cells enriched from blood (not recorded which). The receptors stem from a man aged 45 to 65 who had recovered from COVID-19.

CDR3 in amino acids: CATIQGAGAFF. For the CDR3, the DNA is TGTGCCACTATCCAGGGGGCAGGAGCTTTCTTT. The rearrangement joins TRBV6-5 to TRBJ1-1, with 8 bases identical to TRBD1. Germline V lookup: CDR1 MNHEY, CDR2 SVGAGI. V gave up 10 bases and J gave up 10 bases; unmatched junction bases: 8. CDR3 length: 11 residues.

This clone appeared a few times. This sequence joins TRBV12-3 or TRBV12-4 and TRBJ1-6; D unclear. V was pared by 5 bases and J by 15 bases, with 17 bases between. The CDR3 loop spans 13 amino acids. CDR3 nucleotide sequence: TGTGCCAGCAGTCCTCGTGGGTCCACAGTCCTCCACTTT. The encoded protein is CASSPRGSTVLHF.

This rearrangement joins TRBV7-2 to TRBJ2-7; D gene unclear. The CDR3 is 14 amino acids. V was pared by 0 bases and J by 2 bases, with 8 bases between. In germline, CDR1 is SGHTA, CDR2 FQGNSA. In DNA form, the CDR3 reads TGTGCCAGCAGCTTAGCAGCCCTCACCTACGAGCAGTACTTC. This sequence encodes CASSLAALTYEQYF.

The CDR3 region has the DNA TGTGCCTGGAGCGAAACCGGGACAGGGAAAGGCTACACCTTC. It specifies CAWSETGTGKGYTF. The genes are TRBV30 and TRBJ1-2; 9 nucleotides line up with TRBD1. Per germline, CDR1 GTSNPN and CDR2 SVGIG (reference sequence). The trim removed 3 bases at V and 8 bases at J, leaving 10 bases unmatched. The CDR3 is made up of 14 amino acids.

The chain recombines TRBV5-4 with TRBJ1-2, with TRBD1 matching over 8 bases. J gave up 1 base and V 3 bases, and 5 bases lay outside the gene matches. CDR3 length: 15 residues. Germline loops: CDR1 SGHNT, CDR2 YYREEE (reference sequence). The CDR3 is CASSSRTGLNYGYTF. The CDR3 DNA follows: TGTGCCAGCAGCTCAAGGACAGGGCTTAACTATGGCTACACCTTC. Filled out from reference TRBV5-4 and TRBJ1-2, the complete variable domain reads ETGVTQSPTHLIKTRGQQVTLRCSSQSGHNTVSWYQQALGQGPQFIFQYYREEENGRGNFPPRFSGLQFPNYSSELNVNALELDDSALYLCASSSRTGLNYGYTFGSGTRLTVV.